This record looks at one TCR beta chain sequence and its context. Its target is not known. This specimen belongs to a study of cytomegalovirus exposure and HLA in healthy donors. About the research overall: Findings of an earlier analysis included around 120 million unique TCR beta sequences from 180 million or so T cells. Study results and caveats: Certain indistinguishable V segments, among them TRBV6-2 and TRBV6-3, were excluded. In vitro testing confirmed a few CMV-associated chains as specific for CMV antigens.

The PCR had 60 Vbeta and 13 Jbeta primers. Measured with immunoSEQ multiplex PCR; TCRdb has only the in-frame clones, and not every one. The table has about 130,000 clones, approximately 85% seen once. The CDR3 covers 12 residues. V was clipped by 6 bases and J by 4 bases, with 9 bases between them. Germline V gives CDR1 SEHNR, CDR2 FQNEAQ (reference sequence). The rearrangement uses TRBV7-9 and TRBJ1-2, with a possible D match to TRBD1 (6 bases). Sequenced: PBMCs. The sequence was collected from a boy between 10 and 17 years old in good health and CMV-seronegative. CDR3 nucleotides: TGTGCCAGCAGTTCCAGGGGCTATGGCTACACCTTC. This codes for CASSSRGYGYTF.